The 31 T cell receptor beta chains in this list originate from one sample, sequenced in a study of cytomegalovirus exposure and HLA in healthy donors. The PCR had 60 Vbeta and 13 Jbeta primers. The table came from immunoSEQ multiplex PCR; TCRdb's copy has only in-frame clones and leaves some out. Here the sample spans fewer than 200,000 clones, around 80% being singletons. Sequencing was performed on PBMCs. The receptors here all came from a man between 18 and 29 years old in good health and CMV-seronegative.

The sample holds a few counts of this clone. The chain has TRBV4-3 and TRBJ2-3; weak D call: TRBD2 (5 bases). Germline V gives CDR1 LGHNA, CDR2 YSLEER. The ends were cut back, 0 bases at V and 12 bases at J, with 13 bases in the middle. The CDR3 extends over 13 amino acids. The CDR3 protein is CASSQDPSRFQYF. CDR3 nucleotide sequence: TGCGCCAGCAGCCAAGACCCTAGCCGTTTCCAGTATTTT.

The CDR3: CASSYTTSGRAREQFF. The CDR3 region has the DNA TGTGCCAGCAGTTACACGACTAGCGGGAGGGCCCGTGAGCAGTTCTTC. This rearrangement joins TRBV6-5 to TRBJ2-1, with 14 bases aligning to TRBD2. The V segment lost 2 bases and the J segment 9 bases; nucleotides outside the gene matches: 6. CDR1 is MNHEY and CDR2 is SVGAGI in the germline V gene. The CDR3 covers 16 residues.

The chain carries TRBV7-8 and TRBJ1-5; a possible D gene is TRBD1 (6 bases). The CDR3 runs to 15 residues. The germline V gene has CDR1 SGHVS and CDR2 FQNEAQ. Trimming stripped 1 base from V and 3 bases from J, with 10 bases between. The CDR3 here is CASSLGAGANQPQHF. In DNA, the CDR3 is TGTGCCAGCAGCTTAGGGGCAGGGGCCAATCAGCCCCAGCATTTT.

The rearrangement uses TRBV19 and TRBJ2-2; tentatively, D is TRBD2 (6 bases). Trimming pared 3 bases from V and 6 bases from J, leaving 17 bases between. The CDR3 contains 16 residues. Germline assignment: CDR1 LNHDA and CDR2 SQIVND (reference sequence). The CDR3 is CASSISPSRLAGELFF. CDR3 sequence (DNA): TGTGCCAGTAGTATTAGCCCTAGCCGACTAGCCGGGGAGCTGTTTTTT.

The chain carries TRBV5-8 and TRBJ2-7; the D gene is possibly TRBD2 (5 bases). Trimming removed 0 bases at V and 0 bases at J, with 13 bases between. The CDR3 is 16 residues long. Germline V gene sequence: CDR1 SGHTS, CDR2 YDEGEE. The CDR3 DNA is TGTGCCAGCAGCTTGGCCCGGGGATCTACCTCCTACGAGCAGTACTTC. Translated: CASSLARGSTSYEQYF.

This chain connects TRBV5-6 to TRBJ2-1; TRBD2 might be the D (7 bases). Between the trimmed V and J ends, which lost 4 bases and 2 bases, there was a span of 19 bases. The V gene's germline CDR1 is SGHDT and CDR2 YYEEEE. The length of the CDR3 is 17 residues. The CDR3, as DNA: TGTGCCAGCAGCCCCGATGGGGGAGGGGGAACCTACAATGAGCAGTTCTTC. It is translated as CASSPDGGGGTYNEQFF.

The chain joins TRBV7-2 to TRBJ1-1, with no clear D. The CDR3 is 13 amino acids. V lost 4 bases and J lost 4, with 10 bases in between. CDR1 SGHTA and CDR2 FQGNSA come from the germline V gene. In nucleotides, the CDR3 is TGTGCCAGCAGCTCAGTAGGGAGCACTGAAGCTTTCTTT. This encodes CASSSVGSTEAFF.

This chain joins TRBV7-2 and TRBJ2-3, with TRBD2 as a possible D gene (5 bases). CDR3 length: 14 residues. Trimming pared 5 bases from V and 4 bases from J, leaving 13 bases between. The germline V gene encodes CDR1 SGHTA and CDR2 FQGNSA. Here the CDR3 DNA reads TGTGCCAGCAGCCCTACTAGTGGCCCAGATACGCAGTATTTT. Amino acids: CASSPTSGPDTQYF.

V gene TRBV4-3 combines with J gene TRBJ2-1; no definite D call. From germline, CDR1 is LGHNA and CDR2 YSLEER. V lost 1 base and J 7 bases, leaving 11 bases between the germline ends. The CDR3 has 14 residues. For the CDR3, the DNA is TGCGCCAGCAGCCAAGCGGGTGAAGCTAATGAGCAGTTCTTC. Amino acid sequence: CASSQAGEANEQFF.

The genes are TRBV15 and TRBJ2-5; D is tentatively TRBD1 or TRBD2 (6 bases each). The J call may be incorrect, as the DNA end agrees better with TRBJ2-7. The CDR3 is made up of 14 amino acids. CDR1 and CDR2 (germline): LNHNV, YYDKDF (reference sequence). Here the CDR3 reads CATSGGRGDYEQYF. Here the CDR3 DNA reads TGTGCCACCAGCGGGGGAAGGGGGGACTACGAGCAGTACTTC.

The genes are TRBV19 and TRBJ2-3, with unresolved D. Germline CDR1 and CDR2: LNHDA and SQIVND (reference sequence). The CDR3 sequence is 14 residues long. With 4 bases removed from V and 5 bases from J, the gap between germline ends came to 13 bases. In DNA, the CDR3 is TGTGCCAGTAGTACACAAATACAAGTAGATACGCAGTATTTT. Its protein product is CASSTQIQVDTQYF.

In this sample, this clone turned up once. This chain links TRBV7-6 with TRBJ2-1, with TRBD2 as a possible D gene (5 bases). CDR1 is SGHVS, CDR2 FNYEAQ, per germline. The V end was cut by 2 bases, the J end by 3 bases, with 17 bases between. The CDR3 has 17 residues. CDR3 sequence: CASSLSSGETFYNEQFF. In DNA form, the CDR3 reads TGTGCCAGCAGCTTATCGTCTGGGGAGACGTTCTACAATGAGCAGTTCTTC.

The chain uses TRBV5-6 and TRBJ2-3, with D possibly being TRBD2 (5 bases). Trimming removed 4 bases from V and 2 bases from J, with 14 bases in between. CDR1 is SGHDT, CDR2 YYEEEE, per germline. CDR3 length equals 15 residues. Written as DNA, the CDR3 is TGTGCCAGCAGCCCTAGAGCGGTATTCACAGATACGCAGTATTTT. Translated: CASSPRAVFTDTQYF.

The rearrangement uses TRBV5-1 and TRBJ2-4; D might be TRBD1 (5 bases). CDR3 size: 18 residues. Germline V gives CDR1 SGHRS, CDR2 YFSETQ. The germline V and J ends were trimmed by 1 base and 1 base, with 18 bases remaining between them. The CDR3 here is CASSLQPTGRAAKNIQYF. CDR3 nucleotide sequence: TGCGCCAGCAGCTTGCAACCCACGGGCAGGGCTGCCAAAAACATTCAGTACTTC.

This clone came up a few times. V usage is TRBV7-2 and J usage is TRBJ1-2; 8 positions match TRBD1. Germline CDR1 reads SGHTA; CDR2 reads FQGNSA. This CDR3 spans 14 amino acids. With V trimmed by 6 bases and J by 8 bases, 11 bases remained unmatched. Here the CDR3 reads CASSPGQGMRGYTF. For the CDR3, the DNA is TGTGCCAGCAGTCCCGGACAGGGTATGCGCGGCTACACCTTC.

The chain carries TRBV7-2 and TRBJ2-7, with D tentatively TRBD1 (6 bases). V shed 3 bases and J shed 2 bases, with 14 bases lying between them. Germline lookup yields CDR1 SGHTA and CDR2 FQGNSA. The CDR3 is made up of 15 amino acids. The DNA for the CDR3 is TGTGCCAGCAGCTTTGGGGGCCTCGTGGCCTACGAGCAGTACTTC. This encodes CASSFGGLVAYEQYF.

This sequence joins TRBV7-2 and TRBJ2-3; tentatively, D is TRBD2 (5 bases). The CDR3 spans 15 residues. CDR1 SGHTA and CDR2 FQGNSA come from the germline V gene. V was pared by 5 bases and J by 0 bases, with 12 bases between. The CDR3 spells CASSTQRSSTDTQYF. The DNA of the CDR3 is TGTGCCAGCAGCACCCAGCGGAGCAGCACAGATACGCAGTATTTT.

The chain employs TRBV7-7 and TRBJ2-5; 9 nucleotides align to TRBD1. V was clipped by 5 bases and J by 3 bases; unmatched bases: 7. From germline, CDR1 is SSHAT and CDR2 FNYEAQ (reference sequence). The CDR3 loop spans 15 amino acids. CDR3 residues: CASSPTGTGKETQYF. The CDR3 coding sequence is TGTGCCAGCAGCCCCACCGGGACAGGGAAAGAGACCCAGTACTTC.

This clone was counted between two and nine times. The CDR3 coding sequence is TGTGCCAGCAGCGTAGACGGGACAGCCTCCTACGAGCAGTACTTC. Its protein product is CASSVDGTASYEQYF. V and J are TRBV9 and TRBJ2-7; 7 bases are shared with TRBD1. The CDR3 has 15 residues. With V trimmed by 0 bases and J by 0 bases, 3 bases remained unmatched. Looked up from germline, CDR1 is SGDLS and CDR2 is YYNGEE.

The V and J genes are TRBV28 and TRBJ2-7, with 7 bases identical to TRBD1. This CDR3 is built from 15 residues. CDR1 MDHEN and CDR2 SYDVKM come from the germline V gene. J was trimmed by 2 bases and V by 6 bases; bases with no gene match: 10. The CDR3: CASSAGTVNPYEQYF. The CDR3 DNA reads TGTGCCAGCAGCGCCGGGACAGTGAACCCCTACGAGCAGTACTTC.

The chain is built from TRBV7-2 and TRBJ2-5; 9 bases align to TRBD2. TRBJ2-7 explains the end of the DNA better; the J call may be wrong. The CDR3 covers 13 residues. The germline CDR1 and CDR2 sequences are SGHTA and FQGNSA. CDR3 in DNA: TGTGCCAGCAGCTTCCCAGCGGGAGGCGAGCAGTACTTC. Its protein is CASSFPAGGEQYF.

The chain carries TRBV7-9 and TRBJ1-3, with D perhaps TRBD1 (6 bases). Looked up from germline, CDR1 is SEHNR and CDR2 is FQNEAQ (reference sequence). V was cut by 0 bases and J by 8 bases, with 26 bases left in between. This CDR3 is built from 19 residues. For the CDR3, the DNA is TGTGCCAGCAGCTTAGCGAGGCAGGGGAGAGGATTTGCGCGGCACACCATATATTTT. The encoded protein is CASSLARQGRGFARHTIYF.

The rearrangement uses TRBV2 and TRBJ2-7; a possible D gene is TRBD2 (6 bases). The germline CDR1 and CDR2 sequences are SNHLY and FYNNEI. V lost 10 bases to trimming and J lost 4 bases, with 14 bases between them. There are 12 residues in the CDR3. This CDR3 reads CANRRGTYEQYF. The DNA of the CDR3 is TGTGCCAATAGGCGGGGCACATACGAGCAGTACTTC.

The chain combines TRBV4-3 with TRBJ2-5, with 10 bases that match TRBD2. Looked up from germline, CDR1 is LGHNA and CDR2 is YSLEER. The CDR3 runs to 15 residues. Losses at the gene ends were 6 bases for V and 5 bases for J; bases not matched to a gene: 9. CDR3 region: CASSLLAGGEETQYF. CDR3 sequence (DNA): TGCGCCAGCAGTCTTTTAGCGGGGGGCGAGGAGACCCAGTACTTC.

This clone has just a few counts. J is TRBJ1-5 and V is TRBV30; D may be TRBD1 (6 bases). Germline V gene sequence: CDR1 GTSNPN, CDR2 SVGIG (reference sequence). CDR3 length: 12 amino acids. V lost 6 bases and J lost 7, with 13 bases in between. CDR3 residues: CACCGGGQPQHF. The DNA of the CDR3 is TGTGCCTGTTGCGGGGGCGGCCAGCCCCAGCATTTT. Combining the CDR3 with reference TRBV30 and TRBJ1-5 gives the whole variable domain SQTIHQWPATLVQPVGSPLSLECTVEGTSNPNLYWYRQAAGRGLQLLFYSVGIGQISSEVPQNLSASRPQDRQFILSSKKLLLSDSGFYLCACCGGGQPQHFGDGTRLSIL.

The chain couples TRBV7-9 to TRBJ2-7, with D hard to call. This CDR3 comprises 13 residues. V was cut by 7 bases and J by 4 bases, with 14 bases left in between. In germline, CDR1 is SEHNR, CDR2 FQNEAQ (reference sequence). The CDR3, as DNA: TGTGCCAGCACCCATTCGTCGCGATACGAGCAGTACTTC. It yields the protein CASTHSSRYEQYF.

V is TRBV7-2 and J is TRBJ2-7, with D perhaps TRBD2 (6 bases). Trimming removed 5 bases from V and 6 bases from J, with 17 bases in between. Germline loops: CDR1 SGHTA, CDR2 FQGNSA. There are 14 residues in the CDR3. The CDR3, as DNA: TGTGCCAGCAGCCCGGGGACTGCCCCCGGCGAGCAGTACTTC. This translates into CASSPGTAPGEQYF.

The chain is built from TRBV27 and TRBJ2-7; D is unresolved. CDR1 and CDR2 (germline): MNHEY, SMNVEV (reference sequence). The CDR3 spans 15 residues. The V and J ends lost 5 bases and 0 bases respectively, with 14 bases between them. The CDR3 loop is CASSPLLGNSYEQYF. The CDR3 DNA reads TGTGCCAGCAGTCCCTTGCTCGGTAACTCCTACGAGCAGTACTTC.

This clone was counted a single time. This chain joins TRBV27 and TRBJ2-7; 7 bases match TRBD2. After removal of 1 base from V and 1 base from J, the junction contained 10 bases not matched to a gene. CDR1 is MNHEY, CDR2 SMNVEV, per germline (reference sequence). The length of the CDR3 is 17 residues. CDR3: CASSLFPPREGSYEQYF. CDR3 sequence (DNA): TGTGCCAGCAGTTTATTTCCCCCAAGGGAGGGGTCCTACGAGCAGTACTTC.

This chain joins TRBV28 and TRBJ1-6, with D unclear. Germline V gene sequence: CDR1 MDHEN, CDR2 SYDVKM. Trimming removed 7 bases from V and 7 bases from J, with 17 bases in between. This CDR3 has 15 residues. Written as DNA, the CDR3 is TGTGCCAGCAAGGGAGGAGGGCGTTGGAATTCACCCCTCCACTTT. Translating it yields CASKGGGRWNSPLHF.

This clone was observed a handful of times. The chain carries TRBV25-1 and TRBJ2-5; no firm D call. CDR3 length: 15 residues. Germline V gene lookup returns CDR1 MGHDK and CDR2 SYGVNS. Trimming stripped 1 base from V and 4 bases from J, with 13 bases between. The CDR3 reads CASSEFSSSGETQYF. The CDR3 region has the DNA TGTGCCAGCAGTGAATTCAGTTCTTCAGGAGAGACCCAGTACTTC.